This TCR beta chain appears in the sequencing data of a study of blood T cell repertoires in COVID-19 (dated by TCRdb to about 2020). Some background on the complete study: The collaborator samples originated in the United States, Italy and Spain and spanned the acute and convalescent phases of COVID-19. The prospective study material was composed of cDNA or gDNA derived from T cells, B-cell-depleted T cells, or PBMCs. Deeply sampled blood TCRbeta repertoires from subjects exposed to, actively infected with, or recovered from COVID-19 were included in the dataset. The repertoires were made available in a free public database intended to serve as a resource for research on the immune response to SARS-CoV-2. Samples were obtained from the ongoing ImmuneRACE study (first 160 participants) and from over a thousand subjects provided by 6 global collaborators. The sample metadata nearly always contained a de-identified subject ID, COVID-19 status, age in years and sex. Where HLA class I and class II types were available, the types were taken from metadata supplied by the sample provider, not from assay-based typing.

TCRbeta CDR3 regions were amplified from genomic DNA using the immunoSEQ Assay, a bias-controlled multiplex PCR. In the original analysis: The number of nucleated cells in each sample was estimated from the amplification of reference gene primers within the assay. To quantify the absolute abundance of each unique TCRbeta CDR3 rearrangement, sequence reads were collapsed and filtered. For each sample, productive Simpson clonality was calculated by taking the square root of Simpson's diversity index across productive rearrangements. Entries here come from immuneACCESS through TCRdb and include only in-frame sequences with V and J called. Some clones fail to appear in such tables; in the studies checked, an unresolved V gene covers under half of the shortfall, and the cause of the remainder is unknown. That table supplies the V and J calls and clone size; D and trimming were determined from the DNA. Present in this sample are fewer than 200,000 clones, about 83% of which were seen just once. The biggest ten clones account for less than 9.5% of the sample.

The collaborating institutions used their own protocols to collect whole blood in K2EDTA tubes. For TCRbeta analysis, collaborators shipped samples in one of three forms: frozen whole blood, isolated PBMCs, or DNA extracted from either of those sample types. V is cut by 2 bases and J by 0 bases, and the space between the germline ends is 3 bases. CDR3 length: 13 amino acids, cysteine to phenylalanine. Of the read, only the CDR3 DNA is kept; its 39 bases are in frame from base 1. In the germline V gene, CDR1 corresponds to SNHLY and CDR2 to FYNNEI. To note about this clone: The antigen this receptor binds is unknown. One base away there is no much larger clone; base qualities are not given.

The paper's findings and limits, for the study overall: How much clinical and demographic metadata was included differed by source and by participant, and the metadata was provided uncurated.

The sequenced sample was peripheral blood. The receptor comes from a man aged 60-69 years with acute or convalescent COVID-19. Recombination connected TRBV2 to TRBJ2-3, with the D gene not confidently named. The CDR3 region: CASSEQSTDTQYF. The DNA sequence is as follows: TGTGCCAGCAGTGAACAGAGCACAGATACGCAGTATTTT.